Each of the 15 T cell receptor beta chains below was sequenced from the same sample in a study of cytomegalovirus exposure and HLA in healthy donors. Researchers ran the PCR with 60 Vbeta and 13 Jbeta primers. Data came from immunoSEQ multiplex PCR; TCRdb stores just in-frame clones and leaves some out. The data hold around 100,000 clones, with 82% observed a single time. The sample was PBMCs. These receptor sequences come from a man in his thirties or forties in good health and CMV-seropositive.

This chain uses TRBV30 with TRBJ1-2; 9 bases line up with TRBD1. Germline V gene data show CDR1 as GTSNPN and CDR2 as SVGIG (reference sequence). This CDR3 is 16 amino acids long. V was clipped by 5 bases and J by 4 bases; unmatched bases: 14. The CDR3 loop reads CAWGEGGTGHSYGYTF. CDR3 DNA sequence: TGTGCCTGGGGCGAGGGTGGGACAGGGCATAGCTATGGCTACACCTTC. Full variable domain (missing parts from reference TRBV30 and TRBJ1-2): SQTIHQWPATLVQPVGSPLSLECTVEGTSNPNLYWYRQAAGRGLQLLFYSVGIGQISSEVPQNLSASRPQDRQFILSSKKLLLSDSGFYLCAWGEGGTGHSYGYTFGSGTRLTVV.

The rearrangement links TRBV13 to TRBJ1-2; no definite D call. The CDR3 has 12 amino acids. Trimming left V 5 bases short and J 8 bases short, with 12 bases between. Germline assignment: CDR1 PRHDT and CDR2 FYEKMQ (reference sequence). The CDR3 is CASSPRPGGYTF. In nucleotides, the CDR3 is TGTGCCAGCAGCCCCCGCCCTGGCGGCTACACCTTC.

This clone has just a few counts. The J gene is TRBJ1-3, the V gene TRBV28, with 9 bases lining up with TRBD1. The CDR3 covers 16 residues. Per germline, CDR1 MDHEN and CDR2 SYDVKM. Trimming took 6 bases from V and 4 from J; bases not matched to a gene: 10. CDR3 bases: TGTGCCAGCAGCCTCCGGGACAGGGCTGGGGGAAACACCATATATTTT. Protein: CASSLRDRAGGNTIYF. The full variable domain, its missing parts supplied by reference TRBV28 and TRBJ1-3, is DVKVTQSSRYLVKRTGEKVFLECVQDMDHENMFWYRQDPGLGLRLIYFSYDVKMKEKGDIPEGYSVSREKKERFSLILESASTNQTSMYLCASSLRDRAGGNTIYFGEGSWLTVV.

The chain uses TRBV19 and TRBJ2-5; tentatively, D is TRBD2 (5 bases). The CDR3 totals 12 residues. V was cut by 1 base and J by 5 bases, with 5 bases left in between. CDR1 is LNHDA, CDR2 SQIVND, per germline (reference sequence). DNA of the CDR3: TGTGCCAGTAGTATAGGGAGGGAGACCCAGTACTTC. Amino acids: CASSIGRETQYF.

The CDR3 is CASSTGLDNAEQYF. DNA of the CDR3: TGTGCCAGCAGCACGGGACTAGATAACGCCGAGCAGTACTTC. This sequence joins TRBV7-7 and TRBJ2-7; 8 bases map to TRBD2. This CDR3 contains 14 residues. Germline V gives CDR1 SSHAT, CDR2 FNYEAQ (reference sequence). Trimming took 5 bases from V and 6 from J; bases not matched to a gene: 9.

This chain joins TRBV5-1 and TRBJ2-3; TRBD1 aligns across 10 bases. Germline V gene data show CDR1 as SGHRS and CDR2 as YFSETQ. CDR3 length equals 17 residues. J was trimmed by 6 bases and V by 3 bases; bases with no gene match: 13. As DNA, the CDR3 is TGCGCCAGCAGCTCGTTGACCGGGACAGGGGTAGGTGATACGCAGTATTTT. It is translated as CASSSLTGTGVGDTQYF.

The chain couples TRBV25-1 to TRBJ1-6; D is perhaps TRBD1 (6 bases). The V end lost 4 bases, the J end lost 9 bases, and 19 bases lay between the germline ends. Germline CDR1 and CDR2: MGHDK and SYGVNS. The CDR3 sequence is 16 residues long. The CDR3 nucleotides read TGTGCCAGCAGTGGTGCACAGGGCTTTCGGGGTTCACCCCTCCACTTT. Translated: CASSGAQGFRGSPLHF.

This clone has just a few counts. At the DNA level, this CDR3 is encoded by other sequences in the same sample as well. The chain has TRBV5-6 and TRBJ2-7; D is uncertain. V lost 0 bases to trimming and J lost 0 bases, with 4 bases between them. This CDR3 region has 13 residues. CDR1 is SGHDT, CDR2 YYEEEE, per germline. The CDR3 here is CASSLGSSYEQYF. For the CDR3, the DNA is TGTGCCAGCAGCTTGGGGAGCTCCTACGAGCAGTACTTC.

The chain carries TRBV6-5 and TRBJ2-5, with 8 bases lining up with TRBD1. Unmatched junction bases numbered 7, after V lost 6 bases and J lost 4 bases. This CDR3 is 14 amino acids long. Looked up from germline, CDR1 is MNHEY and CDR2 is SVGAGI. CDR3 in amino acids: CASSRQGAGETQYF. The CDR3 DNA reads TGTGCCAGCAGCCGGCAGGGGGCCGGAGAGACCCAGTACTTC.

This clone was counted only a few times. The sample has other DNA sequences that encode this CDR3 too. This sequence joins TRBV5-1 and TRBJ1-6; 7 bases fit TRBD1. V trimming: 2 bases; J trimming: 2 bases; junction bases outside the gene matches: 1. Germline V lookup: CDR1 SGHRS, CDR2 YFSETQ. There are 15 residues in the CDR3. CDR3 amino acids: CASSLDRAYNSPLHF. The CDR3 DNA sequence: TGCGCCAGCAGCTTAGACAGGGCCTATAATTCACCCCTCCACTTT.

The genes are TRBV11-2 and TRBJ2-7, with 12 bases matching TRBD2. The length of the CDR3 is 19 residues. CDR1 and CDR2 from the germline V gene are SGHAT and FQNNGV. Unmatched junction bases numbered 15, after V lost 4 bases and J lost 2 bases. CDR3 DNA: TGTGCCAGCAGCTACTATAGCCTAGCGGGAGGGGTCATAACCTACGAGCAGTACTTC. Translation gives CASSYYSLAGGVITYEQYF.

This clone was seen only a few times. The chain uses TRBV7-2 and TRBJ2-7; no firm D call. Germline CDR1 is SGHTA and CDR2 is FQGNSA. This CDR3 is built from 15 residues. V dropped 3 bases and J dropped 4 bases, with 16 bases sitting between them. CDR3 sequence (DNA): TGTGCCAGCAGCTTTTGGGCAGCCCAAGGATACGAGCAGTACTTC. This codes for CASSFWAAQGYEQYF.

The sample holds one count of this clone. The chain has TRBV28 and TRBJ1-2, with D possibly TRBD1 on 6 matching bases. V was trimmed by 3 bases and J by 3 bases, leaving 14 bases between them. Germline V gene data show CDR1 as MDHEN and CDR2 as SYDVKM. This CDR3 contains 15 residues. CDR3 loop: CASSLYRALHYGYTF. For the CDR3, the DNA is TGTGCCAGCAGTTTGTACAGGGCATTACACTATGGCTACACCTTC.

This rearrangement joins TRBV11-3 to TRBJ1-1, with D hard to call. V lost 8 bases to trimming and J lost 3 bases, with 10 bases between them. Germline V gene sequence: CDR1 SGHNT, CDR2 YENEEA. The CDR3 covers 12 residues. The CDR3: CASGRWDTEAFF. The CDR3 DNA reads TGTGCCAGCGGGCGATGGGACACTGAAGCTTTCTTT.

The table lists this clone with a count of one. The chain employs TRBV10-3 and TRBJ2-1; 9 positions agree with TRBD2. CDR1 is ENHRY and CDR2 is SYGVKD in the germline V gene. V lost 6 bases and J lost 10; bases outside the gene matches: 10. The CDR3 is 14 residues long. DNA for the CDR3: TGTGCCATCAGCCCGGGACTAGCCACGGACGAGCAGTTCTTC. Amino acids: CAISPGLATDEQFF.